The clone carrying this T cell receptor (beta chain) was seen many times. Its specificity is unknown. Time point noted: sample taken at primary tumor resection. Around 68 TRACERx patients with early, untreated non-small cell lung cancer donated samples. MiXCR, applied by TCRdb to the 5' RACE reads, yields one record per CDR3 protein. The sample records about 13,000 distinct CDR3 sequences, approximately 5.5% being singletons. This sample was included in a study of spatial heterogeneity in lung cancer. Study conclusions and caveats: Intratumoral expanded alpha and beta TCR counts were found to track tumor mutation counts. The study estimated about 7.3% alpha and 12% to 15% beta chain coverage of tumor T cells.

The sequencing here drew on lung tumor tissue, taken at surgery. The clonotype originates from a male donor with early-stage non-small cell lung cancer.

The CDR3 nucleotides are TGCAGCGTTGTCCACCTGGGTGGAAACATTCAGTACTTC. Residues: CSVVHLGGNIQYF. The chain couples TRBV29-1 to TRBJ2-4; D remains ambiguous. The ends were cut back, 4 bases at V and 6 bases at J, with 13 bases in the middle. The CDR3 contains 13 residues. Germline CDR1 SQVTM, CDR2 ANQGSEA.